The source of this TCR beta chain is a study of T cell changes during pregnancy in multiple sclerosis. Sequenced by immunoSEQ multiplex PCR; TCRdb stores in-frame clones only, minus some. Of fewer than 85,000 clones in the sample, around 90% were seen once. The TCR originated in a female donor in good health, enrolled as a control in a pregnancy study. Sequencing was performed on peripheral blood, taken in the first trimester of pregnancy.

In nucleotides, the CDR3 is TGCAGTGCTAGCGGGACAGGCGAACTGTTTTTT. Its protein product is CSASGTGELFF. The chain links TRBV20-1 to TRBJ1-4, with 8 bases fitting TRBD1. The CDR3 totals 11 residues. With V trimmed by 3 bases and J by 12 bases, 3 bases remained unmatched. Germline V gene sequence: CDR1 DFQATT, CDR2 SNEGSKA (reference sequence).